The 17 T cell receptor beta chains presented below share a single source sample, sequenced in a study of T cells in Graves' hyperthyroidism and ophthalmopathy (dated by TCRdb to about 2019). The library was generated by multiplex PCR. Sequencing was performed on an Illumina HiSeq 2000. Amplification of TCR beta CDR3 regions was carried out from RNA transcripts. The TCR CDR3 was subjected to a first round of RT-PCR using the HTBI primer set and the Qiagen OneStep RT-PCR kit. The public reads were reprocessed in TCRdb via fastp at Q25 and MiXCR, keeping in-frame beta chains. All rows with the same CDR3 protein become a single entry with the most common DNA and genes. The sample records approximately 500,000 distinct CDR3 sequences, 46% of which are singletons. Roughly 8.2% of the sample lies in the top ten. Sequencing was carried out using peripheral blood or thyroid tissue (not recorded which). These receptors all stem from a woman in her late teens or twenties with Graves' hyperthyroidism.

V and J are TRBV2 and TRBJ1-5; TRBD1 is a possible D gene (5 bases). Germline V gene data show CDR1 as SNHLY and CDR2 as FYNNEI. V was shortened by 11 bases and J by 2 bases, with 28 bases between the two germline ends. The CDR3 length is 18 residues. For the CDR3, the DNA is TGTGCCTCCCAGGAGGCAGGGCCTAACCATTGGGGCAATCAGCCCCAGCATTTT. This sequence encodes CASQEAGPNHWGNQPQHF.

This clonotype occurred a few times. The chain links TRBV4-2 to TRBJ1-1, with a weak D call TRBD1 (5 bases). CDR3 length: 15 amino acids. Germline V gene sequence: CDR1 LGHNA, CDR2 YNFKEQ. The V gene lost 7 bases and the J gene lost 1 base, with 16 bases spanning the gap. This chain's CDR3 is CASTPGQAKNTEAFF. In DNA form, the CDR3 reads TGTGCCAGCACCCCGGGGCAGGCAAAGAACACTGAAGCTTTCTTT.

This clonotype was seen ten or more times. The chain combines TRBV20-1 with TRBJ2-7, with TRBD1 matching 10 bases. There are 13 residues in the CDR3. Germline CDR1 reads DFQATT; CDR2 reads SNEGSKA (reference sequence). V gave up 7 bases and J gave up 2 bases; unmatched junction bases: 5. CDR3 loop: CSVEGQGTYEQYF. For the CDR3, the DNA is TGCAGTGTTGAGGGACAGGGGACCTACGAGCAGTACTTC.

The V gene is TRBV5-1, the J gene TRBJ1-4; TRBD1 matches at 9 bases. The trim removed 0 bases at V and 7 bases at J, leaving 10 bases unmatched. Germline-derived CDR1 and CDR2 are SGHRS and YFSETQ. This CDR3 has 17 residues. The CDR3 DNA is TGCGCCAGCAGCTTGGTGCTAGCGGGACAGGGAGGTGAAAAACTGTTTTTT. Amino acids: CASSLVLAGQGGEKLFF.

Ten or more counts support this clonotype. The chain uses TRBV6-6 and TRBJ1-2; D perhaps matches TRBD1 (6 bases). The CDR3 is made up of 14 amino acids. The germline V and J ends were trimmed by 6 bases and 0 bases, with 11 bases remaining between them. CDR1 MNHNY and CDR2 SVGAGI come from the germline V gene (reference sequence). The CDR3 coding sequence is TGTGCCAGCAGAAACAACAGGGCTAACTATGGCTACACCTTC. Translating gives CASRNNRANYGYTF.

The CDR3 nucleotides read TGTGCCAGCAGTGCGGACAGGCGGGACGAAAAACTGTTTTTT. Its translation: CASSADRRDEKLFF. The chain carries TRBV2 and TRBJ1-4; 7 bases are shared with TRBD1. In germline, CDR1 is SNHLY, CDR2 FYNNEI. There are 14 residues in the CDR3. Unmatched junction bases numbered 7, after V lost 4 bases and J lost 8 bases.

V is TRBV29-1 and J is TRBJ1-1; D may be TRBD1 (5 bases). There are 12 residues in the CDR3. Germline CDR1 reads SQVTM; CDR2 reads ANQGSEA. V was clipped by 3 bases and J by 1 base, with 6 bases between them. CDR3 in DNA: TGCAGCGTTGACAGGGCGAACACTGAAGCTTTCTTT. Its translation is CSVDRANTEAFF. Together with reference TRBV29-1 and TRBJ1-1, the CDR3 gives the full variable domain: SAVISQKPSRDICQRGTSLTIQCQVDSQVTMMFWYRQQPGQSLTLIATANQGSEATYESGFVIDKFPISRPNLTFSTLTVSNMSPEDSSIYLCSVDRANTEAFFGQGTRLTVV.

The sample holds one count of this clonotype. The chain uses TRBV18 and TRBJ1-5; D is undetermined. The CDR3 has 16 amino acids. With 7 bases removed from V and 2 bases from J, the gap between germline ends came to 18 bases. CDR1 KGHSH and CDR2 LQKENI come from the germline V gene. The chain's CDR3 is CASLIQEPFGNQPQHF. In DNA form, the CDR3 reads TGTGCCAGCTTGATCCAGGAACCCTTTGGCAATCAGCCCCAGCATTTT. The full variable domain, in which reference TRBV18 and TRBJ1-5 provide the parts outside the CDR3, is NAGVMQNPRHLVRRRGQEARLRCSPMKGHSHVYWYRQLPEEGLKFMVYLQKENIIDESGMPKERFSAEFPKEGPSILRIQQVVRGDSAAYFCASLIQEPFGNQPQHFGDGTRLSIL.

The V gene is TRBV7-6, the J gene TRBJ2-3; D not certain. Germline assignment: CDR1 SGHVS and CDR2 FNYEAQ. This CDR3 has 14 amino acids. V was clipped by 1 base and J by 3 bases, with 8 bases between them. CDR3 residues: CASSLGDGTDTQYF. CDR3 DNA: TGTGCCAGCAGCTTAGGTGATGGGACAGATACGCAGTATTTT.

As concerns this clonotype: At one of its ends the junction is not consistent with the germline gene, which may arise from a read error. The chain uses TRBV4-1 and TRBJ2-5; 9 bases fit TRBD2. The CDR3 runs to 16 residues. Per germline, CDR1 MGHRA and CDR2 YSYEKL. CDR3 bases: TGTGCCAGCAGCCAATGGGGCGGGAGGGCAAAAGAGACCCACTACTTC. Amino acid sequence: CASSQWGGRAKETHYF.

CDR3 nucleotide sequence: TGCAGTGCTAGTTTGAAGGGGACCCAGTACTTC. This encodes CSASLKGTQYF. The chain links TRBV20-1 to TRBJ2-5; no clear D gene. Per the germline V gene, CDR1 is DFQATT and CDR2 is SNEGSKA (reference sequence). The CDR3 has 11 residues. Trimming cost V 3 bases and J 7 bases, with 9 bases left between them.

The CDR3 DNA sequence: TGTGCCAGCAGCCCCGAGACAGGGCGTCGGGACGCTGCTCTAGACGAGCAGTACTTC. Translation gives CASSPETGRRDAALDEQYF. The V call is TRBV7-2, the J call TRBJ2-7; TRBD1 matches 7 bases. This CDR3 spans 19 amino acids. V trimming: 5 bases; J trimming: 5 bases; junction bases outside the gene matches: 24. Germline-derived CDR1 and CDR2 are SGHTA and FQGNSA.

The chain employs TRBV7-6 and TRBJ2-7, with TRBD1 matching 7 bases. Judging by the DNA end, TRBJ2-1 fits better; the J call may be wrong. The length of the CDR3 is 13 residues. CDR1 is SGHVS and CDR2 is FNYEAQ in the germline V gene. The CDR3 DNA follows: TGTGCCACGACCCGGGACAGCCTAGGCGAGCAGTTCTTC. This encodes CATTRDSLGEQFF.

This clonotype was detected ten times or more. The rearrangement joins TRBV12-3 or TRBV12-4 to TRBJ2-7; TRBD1 agrees at 9 bases. The CDR3 is 14 amino acids. V gave up 1 base and J gave up 5 bases; unmatched junction bases: 3. The CDR3 loop reads CASSLGGQGHEQYF. In nucleotides, the CDR3 is TGTGCCAGCAGTTTAGGGGGACAGGGCCACGAGCAGTACTTC.

This clonotype has ten or more counts. V is TRBV7-3 and J is TRBJ2-2; 10 positions match TRBD2. This CDR3 spans 15 amino acids. With V trimmed by 1 base and J by 7 bases, 3 bases remained unmatched. The germline V gene has CDR1 SGHTA and CDR2 FQGTGA. CDR3 nucleotides: TGTGCCAGCAGCTTAAACCCTAGCGGGGGCGGGGAGCTGTTTTTT. This encodes CASSLNPSGGGELFF.

This clonotype was found many times. The chain has TRBV5-1 and TRBJ2-6, with a weak D call TRBD1 (7 bases). CDR3 length equals 18 residues. Per the germline V gene, CDR1 is SGHRS and CDR2 is YFSETQ. V lost 4 bases, J lost 1 base, and 18 bases lay in between. CDR3 sequence: CASSPAGQTFSGANVLTF. DNA of the CDR3: TGCGCCAGCAGCCCCGCGGGACAGACCTTTTCTGGGGCCAACGTCCTGACTTTC.

The V call is TRBV19, the J call TRBJ1-2; D is uncertain. The germline V and J ends were trimmed by 5 bases and 8 bases, with 12 bases remaining between them. This CDR3 comprises 12 residues. CDR1 is LNHDA, CDR2 SQIVND, per germline (reference sequence). CDR3 nucleotide sequence: TGTGCCAGTAGTGAGCGGGAGGGCGGCTACACCTTC. This sequence encodes CASSEREGGYTF.